Listed below are T cell receptor beta chains from one sample, sequenced in a study of patients and donors after allogeneic stem cell transplantation. TCRdb re-called the RT-PCR reads through MiXCR, storing one row per CDR3 protein. This sample has 100,000 to 130,000 distinct CDR3 sequences; 35% to 45% occur once, and the top ten carry around 25%. Source material: blood, either unsorted or a sorted T cell fraction (not recorded which). These receptors were obtained from a human donor who was either an allogeneic HSCT recipient or a stem cell or donor lymphocyte infusion donor (not recorded which). It is not recorded whose cells these are; they may come from a transplant donor. The CDR3 runs from the conserved cysteine through the conserved F or W. The D gene is left open where the match is weak. Rows may omit the clone size; those that give it use once, few, many or a size class.

clone_size j_call d_call v_call cdr3_nt cdr3_aa
. TRBJ2-1 . TRBV5-5 TGTGCCAGCAGCTATAGGTATGAGCGCAATGAGCAGTTCTTC CASSYRYERNEQFF
. TRBJ1-5 . TRBV10-3 TGTGCCATCAGAGAGAGGGCAGGGATCAATCAGCCCCAGCATTTT CAIRERAGINQPQHF
. TRBJ1-5 TRBD1 TRBV6-5 TGTGCCAGCAGTTACCGAGGGGGCCCCCAGCATTTT CASSYRGGPQHF
few TRBJ2-2 . TRBV24-1 TGTGCCACCAGGGGGAGGCTCTCCGGGGAGCTGTTTTTT CATRGRLSGELFF
many TRBJ1-1 . TRBV7-9 TGTGCCAGCAGCCTCGGACTCCGGGGGTACGCTTTCTTT CASSLGLRGYAFF
many TRBJ1-1 TRBD1 TRBV7-2 TGTGCCAGCAGCTTAGTGGGGACAGCGGCTTTCTTT CASSLVGTAAFF
. TRBJ2-5 . TRBV30 TGTGCCTGGAGTGTTATCGAAGCGACCCAGTACTTC CAWSVIEATQYF
. TRBJ1-6 . TRBV18 TGTGCCAGCTCACCAGCCTATAATTCACCCCTCCACTTT CASSPAYNSPLHF
few TRBJ2-7 TRBD2 TRBV20-1 TGCAGTGTGGGAGGACTAGCGGGAAGAGAGCAGTACTTC CSVGGLAGREQYF
. TRBJ1-4 . TRBV7-9 TGTGCCAGCAGCTTATTAAGAGGTCCTAATGAAAAACTGTTTTTT CASSLLRGPNEKLFF
. TRBJ2-2 TRBD2 TRBV15 TGTGCCACCAGCCAACCGCGGGAGGATGGCACCGGGGAGCTGTTTTTT CATSQPREDGTGELFF
. TRBJ2-5 . TRBV18 TGTGCCAGCTCACTACCCCTCCGGGAGACCCAGTACTTC CASSLPLRETQYF
. TRBJ2-1 TRBD1 TRBV4-2 TGTGCCAGCAGCCGAGGCCGGGACAGGGCCCTGGTGGCCTCCTACAATGAGCAGTTCTTC CASSRGRDRALVASYNEQFF
. TRBJ2-3 . TRBV3-1 TGTGCCAGCAGCCAAGATATGGGGGTGTACACAGATACGCAGTATTTT CASSQDMGVYTDTQYF
. TRBJ2-3 . TRBV20-1 TGCAGTGCTCTGAAGAAGAGTGGGCGAGATACGCAGTATTTT CSALKKSGRDTQYF
few TRBJ1-5 . TRBV28 TGTGCCAGCACTACTGGTAGTCGCTTGATAAATCAGCCCCAGCATTTT CASTTGSRLINQPQHF
. TRBJ1-3 . TRBV6-6 TGTGCCAGCAGTTACTCATACCCCTCTGGAAACACCATATATTTT CASSYSYPSGNTIYF
many TRBJ1-1 . TRBV29-1 TGCAGCGTTGAGCGCGGACCTGAAGCTTTCTTT CSVERGPEAFF
. TRBJ1-1 . TRBV20-1 TGCAGTGCTCCGGATCGCCTGAACACTGAAGCTTTCTTT CSAPDRLNTEAFF
few TRBJ2-3 . TRBV5-1 TGCGCCAGCAGCCAGGACTCTACGCAGTATTTT CASSQDSTQYF
few TRBJ1-1 TRBD1 TRBV5-6 TGTGCCAGCAGCTTGGGGACAGGGGGCGTTCTTAAAGCTTTCTTT CASSLGTGGVLKAFF
. TRBJ2-4 . TRBV7-9 TGTGCCAGCAGCACGCGCAGCTTAAACATTCAGTACTTC CASSTRSLNIQYF
. TRBJ2-7 . TRBV4-2 TGTGCCAGCAGCCAAGAGGAACAGGGATACGAGCAGTACTTC CASSQEEQGYEQYF
. TRBJ2-3 . TRBV5-1 TGCGCCAGCAGCAAGGACCCATGGGGGGATACGCAGTATTTT CASSKDPWGDTQYF
. TRBJ1-2 . TRBV9 TGTGCCAGCAGCGTAGGGACCGATAGCTACACCTTC CASSVGTDSYTF
. TRBJ2-7 . TRBV20-1 TGCAGTGCTAGGGACAGAAACTACGAGCAGTACTTC CSARDRNYEQYF
few TRBJ1-6 . TRBV4-3 TGCGCCAGCAGCCAAAGGGGCCTGAATTCACCCCTCCACTTT CASSQRGLNSPLHF
. TRBJ1-2 TRBD1 TRBV10-3 TGTGCCACCTGGACAGGGGGCTATGGCTACACCTTC CATWTGGYGYTF
. TRBJ1-1 . TRBV10-3 TGTGCCACGAGCGGGGCCACTGAAGCTTTCTTT CATSGATEAFF
few TRBJ2-3 . TRBV20-1 TGCAGTGCTAGAGACCCCAGTTCCACAGATACGCAGTATTTT CSARDPSSTDTQYF
. TRBJ2-5 . TRBV5-5 TGTGCCAGCAGGTTCACAGGGTCGGAGACCCAGTACTTC CASRFTGSETQYF
. TRBJ2-3 . TRBV6-2/TRBV6-3 TGTGCCAGCAACCAAGGACCTAGCACAGATACGCAGTATTTT CASNQGPSTDTQYF
. TRBJ1-6 . TRBV20-1 TGCAGTGCTAGAATCCGGGCCCCTGGGCTAAATTCACCCCTCCACTTT CSARIRAPGLNSPLHF
once TRBJ2-7 . TRBV5-5 TGTGCCAGCAATCAGGGGTACGAGCAGTACTTC CASNQGYEQYF
. TRBJ2-7 . TRBV15 TGTGCCACCAGCAAACGCACAGGGCTCTACGAGCAGTACTTC CATSKRTGLYEQYF
. TRBJ1-5 . TRBV6-2/TRBV6-3 TGTGCCAGCAGTTACTCTGACAGAACGAATCAGCCCCAGCATTTT CASSYSDRTNQPQHF
few TRBJ1-1 . TRBV9 TGTGCCAGCAGCCCCGGGACGGTGAACACTGAAGCTTTCTTT CASSPGTVNTEAFF
many TRBJ1-2 . TRBV6-6 TGTGCCAGCAGTTACGTTCGGGGGCCTGACTATGGCTACACCTTC CASSYVRGPDYGYTF
. TRBJ2-7 TRBD1 TRBV10-3 TGTGCCACAGTGCCGGGACAGAAGTTCTACGAGCAGTACTTC CATVPGQKFYEQYF
. TRBJ2-4 TRBD2 TRBV11-2 TGTGCCAGCAGCTTCCTAGCGGGAGCCAAAAACATTCAGTACTTC CASSFLAGAKNIQYF
. TRBJ1-1 . TRBV20-1 TGCAGTGCTAGGGGACACGAAGCTTTCTTT CSARGHEAFF
. TRBJ2-1 . TRBV20-1 TGCAGTGCTAGAGTGGGGGCCGATGAGCAGTTCTTC CSARVGADEQFF
. TRBJ1-6 . TRBV6-5 TGTGCCAGCAGGTTCAGTGGTTCACCCCTCCACTTT CASRFSGSPLHF
few TRBJ1-4 TRBD1 TRBV4-2 TGTGCCAGCAGCCAAGAGGCTCAGGGGGAGTATGAAAAACTGTTTTTT CASSQEAQGEYEKLFF
. TRBJ2-2 TRBD2 TRBV9 TGTGCCAGCAGCACTAGCGGGAACACCGGGGAGCTGTTTTTT CASSTSGNTGELFF
. TRBJ2-7 . TRBV18 TGTGCCAGCTCACCAACGGGATACTCAACCTACGAGCAGTACTTC CASSPTGYSTYEQYF
. TRBJ2-2 TRBD2 TRBV20-1 TGCAGTGCCCTTGCGGGGGACGGCACCGGGGAGCTGTTTTTT CSALAGDGTGELFF
. TRBJ2-2 TRBD2 TRBV5-1 TGCGCCAGCAGCTTAGCGGGAGTCGACAAGACCGGGGAGCTGTTTTTT CASSLAGVDKTGELFF
. TRBJ1-2 . TRBV28 TGTGCCAGCAGTCTGACCGGGACAACTGGCTACACCTTC CASSLTGTTGYTF
few TRBJ1-5 . TRBV30 TGTGCCTGGAGTGTGGCCGGATTTAGCAATCAGCCCCAGCATTTT CAWSVAGFSNQPQHF
. TRBJ2-3 TRBD2 TRBV29-1 TGCAGCGTCGCAGGGACTAGCGGGTCTTCAGATACGCAGTATTTT CSVAGTSGSSDTQYF
. TRBJ2-1 TRBD2 TRBV10-3 TGTGCCATCAGTGAGACAGGACTAGCGGGAGTTGGTGAGCAGTTCTTC CAISETGLAGVGEQFF
. TRBJ2-2 TRBD2 TRBV2 TGTGCCAGCGGCGATAGCGGGAGTGCGGAGCTGTTTTTT CASGDSGSAELFF
few TRBJ2-7 TRBD2 TRBV20-1 TGCAGTGCTATAAGCCACAGGACTAGCGGGACCTACGAGCAGTACTTC CSAISHRTSGTYEQYF
few TRBJ1-4 . TRBV6-5 TGTGCCAGCAGTTACGGTCCAGGCAGGGAAAAACTGTTTTTT CASSYGPGREKLFF
few TRBJ2-3 TRBD2 TRBV6-5 TGTGCCAGCAGTTTGGGGACTAGAGCAGATACGCAGTATTTT CASSLGTRADTQYF
few TRBJ2-1 . TRBV4-1 TGCGCCAGCAGCCAAGAGCCTTATCTCACTCTTCTGGCGGGAAATGAGCAGTTCTTC CASSQEPYLTLLAGNEQFF